A selection of T cell receptor beta chains follows, all from one sample in a study of control samples from healthy donors and cancer patients. Generated by immunoSEQ multiplex PCR, the TCRdb table keeps only in-frame clones and is missing some. The repertoire consists of roughly 180,000 clones, with around 93% occurring once and the leading ten covering over 3.5%. Sequencing was carried out using blood. The receptors derive from a woman aged 60-75 years in good health. Both conserved end residues are part of each CDR3. Only some rows state a clone size, as once, few, many or a class for expanded clones.

once,TRBJ1-2,TRBV12-3/TRBV12-4,CASSFDRQGYTF
.,TRBJ1-2,TRBV9,CASSPRESYGYTF
.,TRBJ1-5,TRBV7-9,CASSLGGDQPQHF
.,TRBJ2-6,TRBV12-5,CASGRWATASGANVLTF
.,TRBJ1-5,TRBV6-2/TRBV6-3,CASSYFNSNQPQHF
.,TRBJ1-1,TRBV6-5,CASSIHPGSNTEAFF
.,TRBJ2-2,TRBV6-6,CASSYILAGDLGELFF
.,TRBJ2-5,TRBV10-1,CASSEGQGGQETQYF
.,TRBJ1-4,TRBV30,CAWSPDTINEKLFF
.,TRBJ1-6,TRBV7-9,CASTQGATYNSPLHF
.,TRBJ2-5,TRBV28,CASRLAGQQETQYF
.,TRBJ2-1,TRBV20-1,CSASRGSDEQFF
.,TRBJ1-2,TRBV3-1/TRBV3-2,CASSPGTGGNGYTF
.,TRBJ2-3,TRBV7-2,CASSFRLADTQYF
.,TRBJ1-1,TRBV27,CASSHSTGITEAFF
.,TRBJ1-3,TRBV4-1,CASSRSDRETGNTIYF
.,TRBJ1-6,TRBV11-2,CASSLVDRNNSPLHF
.,TRBJ1-2,TRBV4-3,CASSQGQGRLFGYTF
.,TRBJ2-1,TRBV16,CASSQSPVNEQFF
.,TRBJ2-1,TRBV9,CASSVVPGQGAAQDEQFF
.,TRBJ1-6,TRBV3-1/TRBV3-2,CASSPNPRGLNSPLHF
.,TRBJ2-5,TRBV15,CATSRDIFLSVYQETQYF
.,TRBJ2-7,TRBV4-1,CASSQEGESYEQYF
.,TRBJ1-1,TRBV12-3/TRBV12-4,CASSFNWLEAFF
.,TRBJ1-2,TRBV4-1,CASSQEGRVSYGYTF
.,TRBJ2-2,TRBV12-3/TRBV12-4,CASSQDTGELFF
.,TRBJ2-7,TRBV13,CASSRLGGYEQYF
.,TRBJ2-3,TRBV6-5,CASRSGGGTDTQYF
.,TRBJ2-7,TRBV7-2,CASSSGQGLSYEQYF
.,TRBJ2-4,TRBV6-2/TRBV6-3,CASSYPASLAKNIQYF
.,TRBJ2-1,TRBV18,CASSPTGWGDEQFF
once,TRBJ1-1,TRBV5-1,CASSFDREAFF
.,TRBJ2-2,TRBV12-3/TRBV12-4,CASNPTTTGELFF
.,TRBJ1-4,TRBV7-2,CASRRNTGSGNEKLFF
once,TRBJ1-2,TRBV10-3,CAISDAGTGVGYTF
once,TRBJ2-5,TRBV6-2/TRBV6-3,CASSYLTAGETQYF
.,TRBJ2-7,TRBV3-1/TRBV3-2,CASSQQGEQYF
.,TRBJ1-5,TRBV12-3/TRBV12-4,CASSLRESQPQHF
.,TRBJ2-3,TRBV3-1/TRBV3-2,CASSQGVLAGGRDTQYF
.,TRBJ2-5,TRBV7-2,CASTVAGGHQETQYF
.,TRBJ1-1,TRBV5-1,CASSLLGTNTEAFF
.,TRBJ1-3,TRBV12-3/TRBV12-4,CASSTGLGNTIYF
.,TRBJ1-6,TRBV3-1/TRBV3-2,CASSQAGGHGSPLHF
.,TRBJ1-1,TRBV19,CASTDRSRRSYTEAFF